Presented here are 3 T cell receptor beta chains from one specimen sequenced in a study of cytomegalovirus exposure and HLA in healthy donors. Use of 60 Vbeta and 13 Jbeta primers characterized the PCR. Sequenced by immunoSEQ multiplex PCR; TCRdb stores in-frame clones only, minus some. The table includes 150,000 to 200,000 clones, over 70% detected once. The sequenced sample was PBMCs. The receptor source for this set is a woman in her 30s in good health and CMV-seronegative.

This clone was recorded at least ten times. This chain links TRBV4-2 with TRBJ2-7, with 11 bases aligning to TRBD1. Trimming took 4 bases from V and 6 from J; bases not matched to a gene: 11. This CDR3 has 16 residues. The germline CDR1 and CDR2 sequences are LGHNA and YNFKEQ. CDR3 residues: CASSPLIGTGGGEQYF. Here the CDR3 DNA reads TGTGCCAGCAGCCCTCTAATCGGGACAGGGGGGGGCGAGCAGTACTTC.

The chain employs TRBV18 and TRBJ1-2, with D possibly being TRBD1 (6 bases). Germline V gene lookup returns CDR1 KGHSH and CDR2 LQKENI. This CDR3 is built from 14 residues. The V end lost 4 bases, the J end lost 3 bases, and 12 bases lay between the germline ends. This CDR3 reads CASSRTAGDYGYTF. CDR3 DNA sequence: TGTGCCAGCTCACGCACGGCAGGGGACTATGGCTACACCTTC.

The CDR3 is CASSVTGARETQYF. The CDR3 nucleotides read TGTGCCAGTAGTGTCACAGGTGCCCGAGAGACCCAGTACTTC. V is TRBV19 and J is TRBJ2-5; D might be TRBD1 (5 bases). CDR3 length: 14 amino acids. The V end lost 5 bases, the J end lost 4 bases, and 14 bases lay between the germline ends. Germline V gives CDR1 LNHDA, CDR2 SQIVND (reference sequence). Drawing the rest from reference TRBV19 and TRBJ2-5, the complete variable domain is DGGITQSPKYLFRKEGQNVTLSCEQNLNHDAMYWYRQDPGQGLRLIYYSQIVNDFQKGDIAEGYSVSREKKESFPLTVTSAQKNPTAFYLCASSVTGARETQYFGPGTRLLVL.